These T cell receptor beta chains were read from a single sample in a study of T cells in Graves' hyperthyroidism and ophthalmopathy. In TCRdb, the multiplex PCR reads were re-called with MiXCR into one record per CDR3 protein. The table has some 500,000 distinct CDR3 sequences, approximately 15% seen once. Sequenced input: blood. The receptor set was obtained from a woman aged 18-29 years with Graves' hyperthyroidism. The CDR3 runs from the conserved cysteine through the conserved F or W. A D gene is named only where the DNA matches it firmly. Rows give clone size only sometimes, using once, few, many, or a class for an expanded clone.

J gene,D gene,V gene,clone size,CDR3 DNA,CDR3 protein
TRBJ2-1,TRBD1,TRBV27,.,TGTGCCAGCAGTTTGGGGACAGTCGGCTACAATGAGCAGTTCTTC,CASSLGTVGYNEQFF
TRBJ1-3,.,TRBV29-1,.,TGCAGCGTCGAATGGGGAAACACCATATATTTT,CSVEWGNTIYF
TRBJ1-3,.,TRBV19,many,TGTGCCAGTAATATGAGGGTTTCGGGAAACACCATATATTTT,CASNMRVSGNTIYF
TRBJ1-6,.,TRBV20-1,.,TGCAGTGCGCCCGGAAATTCACCCCTCCACTTT,CSAPGNSPLHF
TRBJ2-1,TRBD1,TRBV14,few,TGTGCCAGCAGCCGCCCCGGGACAGGGGTTATCGAGCAGTTCTTC,CASSRPGTGVIEQFF
TRBJ2-1,.,TRBV20-1,few,TGCAGTGCTAGGAAGGTTGGTCTAGCGAGTGAGTTCTTC,CSARKVGLASEFF
TRBJ1-1,.,TRBV2,.,TGTGCCAGCAGGGTAGAGGGGAACACTGAAGCTTTCTTT,CASRVEGNTEAFF
TRBJ1-2,.,TRBV6-1,many,TGTGCCAGCAGTGAGAAGCCAGGATCGAACTATGGCTACACCTTC,CASSEKPGSNYGYTF
TRBJ1-2,.,TRBV5-1,.,TGCGCCAGCAGCTTGGGCCGGGGGAACTATGGCTACACCTTC,CASSLGRGNYGYTF
TRBJ2-7,.,TRBV6-1,.,TGTGCCAGCAGTATCTCCGGGACGGGCAGAGGGGAGCAGTACTTC,CASSISGTGRGEQYF
TRBJ2-1,.,TRBV3-1,many,TGTGCCAGCAGCCAAGAGCTCACTGGGTGGCAGTTCTTC,CASSQELTGWQFF
TRBJ1-5,.,TRBV19,.,TGTGCCAGTAGCCATGGCAGCCCAGTCTCGCCCCAGCATTTT,CASSHGSPVSPQHF